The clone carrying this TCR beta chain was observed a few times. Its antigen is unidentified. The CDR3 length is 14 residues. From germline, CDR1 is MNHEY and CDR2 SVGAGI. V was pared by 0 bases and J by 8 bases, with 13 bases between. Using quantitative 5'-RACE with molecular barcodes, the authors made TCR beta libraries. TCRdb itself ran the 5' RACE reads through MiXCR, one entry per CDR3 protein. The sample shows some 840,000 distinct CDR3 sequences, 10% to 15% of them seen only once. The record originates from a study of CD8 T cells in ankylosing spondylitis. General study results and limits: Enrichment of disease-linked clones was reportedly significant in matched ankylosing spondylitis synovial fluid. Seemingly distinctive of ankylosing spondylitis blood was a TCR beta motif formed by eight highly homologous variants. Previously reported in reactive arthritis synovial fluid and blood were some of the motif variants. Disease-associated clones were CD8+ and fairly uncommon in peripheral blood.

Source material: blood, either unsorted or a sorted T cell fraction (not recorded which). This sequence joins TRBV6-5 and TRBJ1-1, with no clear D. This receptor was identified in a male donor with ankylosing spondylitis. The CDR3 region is CASSYSDPQSEAFF. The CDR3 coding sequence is TGTGCCAGCAGTTACTCGGACCCGCAATCAGAAGCTTTCTTT.